The source of this T cell receptor (beta chain) is a study of T cell responses to AZD1222 COVID-19 vaccine. The germline CDR1 and CDR2 sequences are SEHNR and FQNEAQ (reference sequence). The CDR3 loop spans 13 amino acids. Between the trimmed V and J ends, which lost 3 bases and 2 bases, there was a span of 7 bases. Notes on the study in general: Donors, mostly white British, included more females; clonal diversity was possibly underestimated. Two AZD1222 administrations were followed by greater Spike-specific TCR breadth and depth.

Turning to this clone: The antigen is not known.

Generated by immunoSEQ multiplex PCR, the TCRdb table keeps only in-frame clones and is missing some. The table has around 120,000 clones, approximately 90% seen once; the top ten hold 11% to 15%. The chain combines TRBV7-9 with TRBJ2-5, with D tentatively TRBD2 (6 bases). Sequencing used peripheral blood, obtained on day 0 of AZD1222 vaccination. The clonotype was recovered from an adult in good health. This CDR3 reads CASSFGGQETQYF. In nucleotides, the CDR3 is TGTGCCAGCAGCTTCGGGGGACAAGAGACCCAGTACTTC.